A selection of T cell receptor beta chains follows, all from one sample in a study of neurological immune-mediated disorders. TCRdb ran MiXCR on the 5' RACE reads and lists one entry per CDR3 protein. The sample has tens of thousands of distinct CDR3 sequences, about 5.6% seen once. Sequencing was performed on PBMCs. Receptor source: a woman in her fifties or sixties with multiple sclerosis. CDR3s include the opening cysteine and the closing phenylalanine or tryptophan.

v_call cdr3_aa
TRBV12-3/TRBV12-4 CASRPGGSLHEQYF
TRBV5-4 CASSLVSSLTDTQYF
TRBV20-1 CSAPRGAGTGELFF
TRBV5-1 CASSLEVNSEAFF
TRBV5-1 CASSPGLAGSGANVLTF
TRBV5-1 CASRGGENSNQPQHF
TRBV4-1 CASSQTSYEQYF
TRBV6-5 CASRDSGGKTDTQYF
TRBV29-1 CSAVSLDSYNEQFF
TRBV6-6 CASSYSRGQTGNTIYF